The entry below gives a single T cell receptor beta chain sequence along with its context. Its target antigen remains unknown. No much larger clone exists at a distance of one base, and base qualities are not known. Receptors were amplified or captured by 5' RACE. The data were produced on an Illumina HiSeq 2500. A second PCR of about 6 to 12 cycles was performed with a sample-barcoded 5' primer and a J-beta primer mix. A template-switch 5' adaptor carrying 12 random nucleotides introduced a unique molecular identifier onto each TCR beta cDNA molecule. Each sample yielded at least 2.5 million CDR3-containing paired-end reads. All of the RNA was converted into first-strand cDNA using the Mint cDNA synthesis kit, with a TRBC-specific oligonucleotide serving as the primer. After uracil-DNA glycosylase treatment, a first 18-cycle PCR used universal primers M1SS and BC2_uni_R on all cDNA. As for the authors' bioinformatics: For normalization, 1 million high-quality reads were randomly selected from each sample, with every read carrying a distinct molecular identifier. Instead of being binned into consensus sequences, reads that shared molecular identifiers were thrown out. CDR3 identification, clonotype clustering and error correction used MiTCR with a Q25 quality threshold and the strictest error-elimination algorithm. Lower-bound total TCR beta diversity was estimated with a nonparametric unseen species model using Euler transformation. The public reads were reanalyzed by TCRdb: fastp trimming at Q25, MiXCR alignment, in-frame beta chains only. Rows matching on CDR3 protein sequence are summarized as one entry with the most common DNA and genes. TCRdb's processing, not the authors', yielded these V and J calls. The sample contains hundreds of thousands of distinct CDR3 sequences, about half of them found a single time. 15% to 20% of the sample is in the top ten clones.

The data were obtained in a study of blood T cells in healthy people across ages (dated by TCRdb to 2013 to 2016). With regard to the full study: Template switching captured roughly one uniquely barcoded TCR beta cDNA molecule per two T cells in model experiments. To track age-related changes in TCR beta repertoire diversity, the study relied on deep sequencing normalized with unique cDNA molecular identifiers. Four age groups were formed from the donors: young (average roughly 16 years), middle-aged (approximately 39), aged (around 68) and long-lived (roughly 81). Two additional independent replicas of 1 million unique cDNA reads from the same blood draw were analyzed for two donors (one aged 18 to 30 and one aged 80 or older). To avoid experimental bias, donors of different ages were spread randomly across the sequencing lanes.

The paper as a whole reports these results and caveats: Estimates of total diversity based on one million sequenced T cells were regarded as lower bounds and as underestimates. Because the CMV infection status of the donors was unknown, age-related changes in expanded clonotypes may potentially have been confounded. Compared with the aged group, more naive CD4+ T cells, fewer expanded clones and increased TCR diversity were shown by the long-lived group, suggesting age selection. Conclusive comparison of naive and antigen-experienced compartments was prevented by the profiling of bulk unsorted PBMCs. As age increased, observed TCR beta diversity per million T cells dropped in a roughly linear way, and a significant reduction was already evident by age about 40. There was a strong correlation between observed TCR beta diversity and the percentage of naive T cells measured by flow cytometry.

Systemically healthy Caucasian individuals from Russia, some 40 in total and aged about 6 to 90 years, were included as donors. Each donor gave ten milliliters of peripheral blood, drawn into EDTA-treated Vacutainer tubes. Ficoll-Paque density-gradient centrifugation was used to isolate PBMCs, with at least 6.5 million per sample. Total RNA, at least 6 micrograms per sample, was extracted from PBMCs with Trizol reagent. For every donor, an aliquot of PBMCs went through flow cytometry to measure the percentages of naive CD45RAhigh/CD27high T cells. The sequenced sample consisted of blood. This clonotype originated in a man of 80 years or more in good health.

The CDR3 here reads CAITADSDTGELFF. The nucleotide sequence reads as follows: TGTGCCATCACTGCGGATTCGGACACCGGGGAGCTGTTTTTT. The V and J segments used are TRBV10-3 and TRBJ2-2, with the identity of the D gene unclear. A distance of 12 bases separates the germline ends of V and J, which lose 7 bases and 3 bases respectively. CDR1 ENHRY and CDR2 SYGVKD were looked up in the germline V gene. Including cysteine and phenylalanine, the CDR3 has 14 amino acids. Only CDR3 DNA remains: 42 bases, in frame from the first base.